What follows is one T cell receptor beta chain and its context. This sample was included in a study of T cell responses to AZD1222 COVID-19 vaccine. The length of the CDR3 is 14 residues. In germline, CDR1 is SQVTM, CDR2 ANQGSEA. Trimming removed 4 bases at V and 1 base at J, with 10 bases between. Here immunoSEQ multiplex PCR was the method, and the copy in TCRdb shows in-frame clones only, minus some. Counted here are about 140,000 clones, about 90% occurring once; the ten biggest clones make up around 3.5%. V gene TRBV29-1 combines with J gene TRBJ2-2; either TRBD1 or TRBD2 may supply D (5 bases each). The receptor's source is an adult in good health. The sample was peripheral blood, taken on day 0 of AZD1222 vaccination. DNA for the CDR3: TGCAGCGTTGGGGGACGGGGGAACACCGGGGAGCTGTTTTTT. The encoded protein is CSVGGRGNTGELFF.